Presented here are 14 T cell receptor beta chains from one specimen sequenced in a study of beta chain features in type 1 diabetes (dated by TCRdb to between 2017 and 2018). Beyond this particular receptor, the publication reports: In all four CD4+ subsets, TCRB CDR3 length was moderately but significantly shorter in type 1 diabetes patients.

Preparation of the library involved the immunoSEQ multiplex PCR assay. All of the isolated RNA was reverse transcribed with the High Capacity cDNA Reverse Transcription Kit, so expressed TCRB transcripts were sequenced. This immuneACCESS table, as held by TCRdb, lists in-frame sequences with V and J called but not all clones. Of the missing ones, under half trace to an unresolved V gene in checked studies; the others have no known cause. This sample comprises 300,000 to 450,000 clones, around 12% of them detected only once. The ten largest make up 0.0085% to 0.012% of the sample. Their target antigens are unknown. The specimen was naive CD4+ T cells from blood. The cell subset or site label, as the study defines it: true naive CD4+ T cells. These receptors came from a woman aged 18-30 years with type 1 diabetes.

The rearrangement joins TRBV9 to TRBJ2-1; D not resolved. Germline V gene lookup returns CDR1 SGDLS and CDR2 YYNGEE. V was trimmed by 0 bases and J by 0 bases, leaving 7 bases between them. The CDR3 is made up of 15 amino acids. CDR3 bases: TGTGCCAGCAGCGTAGGTGTTAGCTCCTACAATGAGCAGTTCTTC. Translating it yields CASSVGVSSYNEQFF.

Of note for this clone: The same CDR3 arises from other DNA sequences in this sample as well. CDR3 in DNA: TGTGCCAGCAGCTTAGACGGGGGTACTGAAGCTTTCTTT. Protein product: CASSLDGGTEAFF. V gene TRBV7-2 combines with J gene TRBJ1-1, with D possibly TRBD1 on 5 matching bases. The CDR3 length is 13 residues. V was trimmed by 1 base and J by 5 bases, leaving 8 bases between them. Looked up from germline, CDR1 is SGHTA and CDR2 is FQGNSA.

This clone has only a few counts. The chain recombines TRBV18 with TRBJ2-2; 8 bases match TRBD1. Germline CDR1 KGHSH, CDR2 LQKENI. This CDR3 spans 16 amino acids. Losses at the gene ends were 3 bases for V and 1 base for J; bases not matched to a gene: 4. The chain's CDR3 is CASSPGGQVNTGELFF. CDR3 sequence (DNA): TGTGCCAGCTCACCTGGGGGACAGGTGAACACCGGGGAGCTGTTTTTT.

J is TRBJ2-2 and V is TRBV25-1, with 9 bases matching TRBD2. The CDR3 totals 16 residues. After removal of 5 bases from V and 8 bases from J, the junction contained 12 bases not matched to a gene. CDR1 and CDR2 (germline): MGHDK, SYGVNS. The chain's CDR3 is CASSPSGRPIRGELFF. CDR3 nucleotide sequence: TGTGCCAGCAGTCCGAGCGGGAGGCCCATTCGGGGGGAGCTGTTTTTT. The whole variable domain, remainder taken from reference TRBV25-1 and TRBJ2-2, is EADIYQTPRYLVIGTGKKITLECSQTMGHDKMYWYQQDPGMELHLIHYSYGVNSTEKGDLSSESTVSRIRTEHFPLTLESARPSHTSQYLCASSPSGRPIRGELFFGEGSRLTVL.

This clone was detected a few times. The chain uses TRBV19 and TRBJ2-7; D might be TRBD1 (6 bases). Trimming shortened V by 6 bases and J by 7 bases, and 16 bases separated the two germline ends. CDR3 length: 13 amino acids. Germline V CDR1 and CDR2: LNHDA, SQIVND (reference sequence). The chain's CDR3 is CASSALDSREQYF. The CDR3 DNA reads TGTGCCAGTAGCGCCCTGGACAGCCGGGAGCAGTACTTC.

This chain uses TRBV2 with TRBJ2-3; 8 positions agree with TRBD1. The V segment lost 8 bases and the J segment 2 bases; nucleotides outside the gene matches: 6. Germline lookup yields CDR1 SNHLY and CDR2 FYNNEI. The CDR3 is made up of 14 amino acids. In DNA form, the CDR3 reads TGTGCCAGCGTTGGACAGGGACCCACAGATACGCAGTATTTT. Encoded protein: CASVGQGPTDTQYF.

The chain carries TRBV7-9 and TRBJ1-1, with 10 bases fitting TRBD1. Germline CDR1 SEHNR, CDR2 FQNEAQ (reference sequence). There are 15 residues in the CDR3. V gave up 0 bases and J gave up 7 bases; unmatched junction bases: 5. The CDR3 coding sequence is TGTGCCAGCAGCTTAGCGGGACAGGGGTCAAATGAAGCTTTCTTT. Amino acid sequence: CASSLAGQGSNEAFF.

This clone has more than one count but fewer than ten. The chain carries TRBV2 and TRBJ2-5, with a possible D match to TRBD2 (6 bases). The CDR3 is 15 amino acids. V lost 7 bases and J lost 3, with 18 bases in between. The germline V gene has CDR1 SNHLY and CDR2 FYNNEI. The CDR3: CASTRTGGVKETQYF. The CDR3 DNA is TGTGCCAGCACCCGAACCGGCGGGGTCAAAGAGACCCAGTACTTC.

This chain links TRBV5-1 with TRBJ2-5; D gene ambiguous. Germline-derived CDR1 and CDR2 are SGHRS and YFSETQ. The germline V and J ends were trimmed by 4 bases and 0 bases, with 4 bases remaining between them. The CDR3 has 12 amino acids. The CDR3 coding sequence is TGCGCCAGCAGCCTCGACCAAGAGACCCAGTACTTC. Protein product: CASSLDQETQYF.

The rearrangement uses TRBV27 and TRBJ1-2; D perhaps matches TRBD1 (5 bases). The germline CDR1 and CDR2 sequences are MNHEY and SMNVEV (reference sequence). The CDR3 extends over 13 amino acids. V lost 5 bases, J lost 8 bases, and 15 bases lay in between. The CDR3 sequence: CASSDYRSRGYTF. DNA of the CDR3: TGTGCCAGCAGTGATTACAGGTCAAGGGGCTACACCTTC.

This chain links TRBV14 with TRBJ2-2; D is possibly TRBD2 (5 bases). V shed 3 bases and J shed 4 bases, with 15 bases lying between them. The length of the CDR3 is 16 residues. Germline V CDR1 and CDR2: SGHDN, FVKESK. The DNA for the CDR3 is TGTGCCAGCAGCCAGGACCCCGGACTCCTCACCGGGGAGCTGTTTTTT. It yields the protein CASSQDPGLLTGELFF. The complete variable domain, with remaining parts taken from reference TRBV14 and TRBJ2-2, reads EAGVTQFPSHSVIEKGQTVTLRCDPISGHDNLYWYRRVMGKEIKFLLHFVKESKQDESGMPNNRFLAERTGGTYSTLKVQPAELEDSGVYFCASSQDPGLLTGELFFGEGSRLTVL.

The rearrangement uses TRBV4-1 and TRBJ2-1; tentatively, D is TRBD2 (6 bases). Germline-derived CDR1 and CDR2 are MGHRA and YSYEKL. V lost 1 base to trimming and J lost 3 bases, with 13 bases between them. The CDR3 runs 16 residues. Here the CDR3 reads CASSQGAGPRYNEQFF. The CDR3 coding sequence is TGCGCCAGCAGCCAAGGTGCGGGACCGCGCTACAATGAGCAGTTCTTC.

The chain uses TRBV7-3 and TRBJ2-2; D possibly corresponds to TRBD1 (6 bases). Per the germline V gene, CDR1 is SGHTA and CDR2 is FQGTGA. Trimming removed 5 bases at V and 2 bases at J, with 15 bases between. This CDR3 contains 16 residues. As DNA, the CDR3 is TGTGCCAGCAGCGGGACCGGGACACCTAACACCGGGGAGCTGTTTTTT. Translated: CASSGTGTPNTGELFF.

The genes are TRBV5-4 and TRBJ2-7; maybe TRBD1 (5 bases). The ends were cut back, 4 bases at V and 7 bases at J, with 12 bases in the middle. There are 12 residues in the CDR3. CDR1 SGHNT and CDR2 YYREEE come from the germline V gene (reference sequence). The CDR3 DNA is TGTGCCAGCAGCGATACAGGCTGGGAGCAGTACTTC. Translation gives CASSDTGWEQYF. Based on the CDR3 plus reference TRBV5-4 and TRBJ2-7, the full variable domain is ETGVTQSPTHLIKTRGQQVTLRCSSQSGHNTVSWYQQALGQGPQFIFQYYREEENGRGNFPPRFSGLQFPNYSSELNVNALELDDSALYLCASSDTGWEQYFGPGTRLTVT.